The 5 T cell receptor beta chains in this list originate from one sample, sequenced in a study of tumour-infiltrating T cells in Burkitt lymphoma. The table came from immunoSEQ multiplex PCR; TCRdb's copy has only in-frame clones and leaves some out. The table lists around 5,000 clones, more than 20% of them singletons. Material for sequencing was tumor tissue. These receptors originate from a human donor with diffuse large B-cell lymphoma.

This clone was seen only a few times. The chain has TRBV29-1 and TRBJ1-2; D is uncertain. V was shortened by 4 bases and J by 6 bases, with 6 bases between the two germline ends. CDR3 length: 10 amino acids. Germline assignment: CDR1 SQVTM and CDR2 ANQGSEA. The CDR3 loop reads CSVGQNGYTF. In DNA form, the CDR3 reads TGCAGCGTTGGCCAGAATGGCTACACCTTC.

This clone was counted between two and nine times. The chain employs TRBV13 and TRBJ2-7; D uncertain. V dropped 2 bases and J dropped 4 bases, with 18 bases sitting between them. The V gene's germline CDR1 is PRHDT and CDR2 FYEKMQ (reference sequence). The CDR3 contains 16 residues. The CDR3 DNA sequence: TGTGCCAGCAGCTTACTGGACCACGGGCTTTCATACGAGCAGTACTTC. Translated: CASSLLDHGLSYEQYF.

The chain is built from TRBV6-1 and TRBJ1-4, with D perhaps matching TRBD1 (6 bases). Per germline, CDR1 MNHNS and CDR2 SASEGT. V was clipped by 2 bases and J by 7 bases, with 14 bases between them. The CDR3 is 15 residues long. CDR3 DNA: TGTGCCAGCAGTGAAACCGCCAGGGGAACTGAAAAACTGTTTTTT. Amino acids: CASSETARGTEKLFF.

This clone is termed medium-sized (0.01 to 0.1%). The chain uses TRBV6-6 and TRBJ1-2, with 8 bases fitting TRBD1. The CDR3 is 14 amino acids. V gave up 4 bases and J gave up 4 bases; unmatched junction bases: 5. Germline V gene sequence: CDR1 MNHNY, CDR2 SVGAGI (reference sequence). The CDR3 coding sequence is TGTGCCAGCAGTTCGACGGGACAGGCCTATGGCTACACCTTC. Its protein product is CASSSTGQAYGYTF.

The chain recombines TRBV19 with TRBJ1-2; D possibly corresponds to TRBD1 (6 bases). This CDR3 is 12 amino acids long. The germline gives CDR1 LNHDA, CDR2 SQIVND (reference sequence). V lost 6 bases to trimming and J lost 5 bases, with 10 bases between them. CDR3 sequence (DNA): TGTGCCAGTAGGGGGACACTTTATGGCTACACCTTC. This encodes CASRGTLYGYTF.